This entry lists 8 T cell receptor beta chains sequenced from one sample in a study of T cell repertoires in cytomegalovirus infection. Their antigens are not known. From the reads, TCRdb called clonotypes with MiXCR, one entry per CDR3 protein. The sample holds under 150,000 distinct CDR3 sequences; around 31% are singletons and the top ten take roughly two fifths. The sample was CD8+ T cells from cultured PBMCs, taken from culture after CMV antigen stimulation. These TCRs come from a human donor in good health (CMV status not recorded). Some clones in this sample may be carry-over from other donors' samples.

J is TRBJ1-1 and V is TRBV6-2 or TRBV6-3; no firm D call. The V end was cut by 5 bases, the J end by 0 bases, with 19 bases between. Germline CDR1 reads MNHEY; CDR2 reads SVGEGT. The CDR3 length is 17 residues. CDR3 coding DNA: TGTGCCAGCAGTCCCCCCGGGGAGGTGGCCATGAACACTGAAGCTTTCTTT. This gives the protein CASSPPGEVAMNTEAFF.

A word on this clonotype: The junction shows a germline mismatch at one end, possibly a read error. This chain links TRBV2 with TRBJ1-2, with unresolved D. The CDR3 covers 13 residues. CDR1 and CDR2 (germline): SNHLY, FYNNEI. The DNA for the CDR3 is TGTGCCAGCAGCGAAGAAAGAGTCTATGGCTACACCTTC. Translated: CASSEERVYGYTF.

This clonotype occurred many times. The chain joins TRBV6-5 to TRBJ1-5; 8 positions agree with TRBD1. V was pared by 6 bases and J by 7 bases, with 8 bases of the junction left unmatched. There are 14 residues in the CDR3. Germline V CDR1 and CDR2: MNHEY, SVGAGI. The CDR3 sequence: CASSQGQGSQPQHF. CDR3 nucleotide sequence: TGTGCCAGCAGCCAAGGACAGGGAAGCCAGCCCCAGCATTTT.

This clonotype was counted ten times or more. The rearrangement uses TRBV7-8 and TRBJ2-3; unclear D gene. CDR3 length equals 24 residues. Trimming stripped 3 bases from V and 0 bases from J, with 37 bases between. Per the germline V gene, CDR1 is SGHVS and CDR2 is FQNEAQ. The CDR3 DNA sequence: TGTGCCAGCAGCTTTCGGGTGGGCCCCGAGATGACGGAACGCTATTATCGTAGCACAGATACGCAGTATTTT. Translation gives CASSFRVGPEMTERYYRSTDTQYF.

This chain links TRBV9 with TRBJ2-5; no definite D call. Looked up from germline, CDR1 is SGDLS and CDR2 is YYNGEE. The CDR3 is 14 residues long. Deletions cut 0 bases from V and 3 bases from J, with 9 bases between. In nucleotides, the CDR3 is TGTGCCAGCAGCGTAGAAGGCCTCGAAGAGACCCAGTACTTC. Translation gives CASSVEGLEETQYF.

This clonotype was counted ten times or more. The chain recombines TRBV20-1 with TRBJ2-7; D tentatively reads TRBD1 or TRBD2 (6 bases each). The CDR3 has 15 amino acids. Looked up from germline, CDR1 is DFQATT and CDR2 is SNEGSKA (reference sequence). V lost 1 base, J lost 0 bases, and 13 bases lay in between. The DNA of the CDR3 is TGCAGTGCTAGAGTACCCGGGGGCCTCTCCTACGAGCAGTACTTC. It codes for CSARVPGGLSYEQYF.

This clonotype appeared a few times. The chain links TRBV7-9 to TRBJ1-1; TRBD1 is a possible D gene (6 bases). CDR1 is SEHNR and CDR2 is FQNEAQ in the germline V gene (reference sequence). The ends were cut back, 1 base at V and 4 bases at J, with 13 bases in the middle. This CDR3 comprises 15 residues. The chain's CDR3 is CASSLVKGGSTEAFF. The CDR3 DNA follows: TGTGCCAGCAGCTTAGTAAAGGGGGGGAGCACTGAAGCTTTCTTT.

This clonotype rates as large. The chain joins TRBV4-1 to TRBJ1-1; 9 positions agree with TRBD1. CDR3 size: 15 residues. Germline V gene lookup returns CDR1 MGHRA and CDR2 YSYEKL. V lost 3 bases, J lost 6 bases, and 8 bases stayed unmatched. CDR3 loop: CASSQVGQGRSEAFF. CDR3 DNA: TGCGCCAGCAGCCAGGTGGGACAGGGACGATCTGAAGCTTTCTTT.